This is a list of T cell receptor beta chains from one sample in a study of cytomegalovirus exposure and HLA in healthy donors. The table came from immunoSEQ multiplex PCR; TCRdb's copy has only in-frame clones and leaves some out. This sample carries some 150,000 clones, around 82% of them seen once, and the ten largest clones take roughly 10%. Sequencing was carried out using PBMCs. Receptors originate from a man aged 50 to 60 in good health and CMV-seropositive. The CDR3 runs from the conserved cysteine through the conserved F or W. D genes are given only for firm matches. For some rows the clone size is stated as once, few or many, or as a class when expanded; others skip it.

j_gene,v_gene,abundance,d_gene,CDR3nt,CDR3aa
TRBJ2-1,TRBV5-4,.,.,TGTGCCAGCAGCTTGGCCCCGGACAACTACAATGAGCAGTTCTTC,CASSLAPDNYNEQFF
TRBJ2-1,TRBV6-5,.,TRBD2,TGTGCCAGCAGTTACCGGGGGGATCCGGGCAATGAGCAGTTCTTC,CASSYRGDPGNEQFF
TRBJ2-5,TRBV18,.,.,TGTGCCAGCTCTACCAATCCAGGCCGAGAGACCCAGTACTTC,CASSTNPGRETQYF
TRBJ2-5,TRBV28,.,.,TGTGCCAGCAGTCCCTGGGTCGGGATTGGGAAAGAGACCCAGTACTTC,CASSPWVGIGKETQYF
TRBJ2-1,TRBV18,.,TRBD2,TGTGCCAGCTCACCAATCGCTAGCGGGAACAATGAGCAGTTCTTC,CASSPIASGNNEQFF
TRBJ1-2,TRBV21-1,once,.,TGTGCCAGCATCCACCCCAGGGGTAACTATGGCTACACCTTC,CASIHPRGNYGYTF
TRBJ2-6,TRBV23-1,.,.,TGCGCCAGCAGTCCATCTGGGGAGTTCTCTGGGGCCAACGTCCTGACTTTC,CASSPSGEFSGANVLTF
TRBJ2-7,TRBV28,.,.,TGTGCCAGCAGTAAGGGAGCGAGTGGGCCATCCTACGAGCAGTACTTC,CASSKGASGPSYEQYF
TRBJ1-2,TRBV5-1,.,TRBD1,TGCGCCAGCAGCCCTGGAGATAGGACAGGGGACGGCTACACCTTC,CASSPGDRTGDGYTF
TRBJ2-7,TRBV19,.,.,TGTGCCAGTAGTATTAGTGCAGGGGACTCCTACGAGCAGTACTTC,CASSISAGDSYEQYF
TRBJ1-5,TRBV6-1,.,.,TGTGCCAGCAGTGGACAGGCCGCGGGGGATCAGCCCCAGCATTTT,CASSGQAAGDQPQHF
TRBJ1-2,TRBV30,.,.,TGTGCCTGGAGTGACACAAACTATGGCTACACCTTC,CAWSDTNYGYTF
TRBJ2-5,TRBV5-1,.,.,TGCGCCAGCAGCCTCTACCAAGAGACCCAGTACTTC,CASSLYQETQYF
TRBJ2-7,TRBV5-4,.,.,TGTGCCAGCAGCTCCCGGGGAACCTACGAGCAGTACTTC,CASSSRGTYEQYF
TRBJ2-4,TRBV28,.,TRBD2,TGTGCCAGCAGTCCGACCGGGACTAGCGGTAACATTCAGTACTTC,CASSPTGTSGNIQYF
TRBJ1-2,TRBV28,few,.,TGTGCCAGCAGTTTGGTTTCCAGGGGCGGCTACACCTTC,CASSLVSRGGYTF
TRBJ1-6,TRBV9,.,TRBD1,TGTGCCAGCAGCGCACAGGGGGCAGAATCACCCCTCCACTTT,CASSAQGAESPLHF
TRBJ2-3,TRBV9,.,TRBD2,TGTGCCAGCAGCGTATCCATCCGACTAGCCCCAGATACGCAGTATTTT,CASSVSIRLAPDTQYF
TRBJ2-7,TRBV7-2,.,TRBD1,TGTGCCAGCAGCTTAGGGACAGGGTGGTCCTACGAGCAGTACTTC,CASSLGTGWSYEQYF
TRBJ1-5,TRBV6-6,.,.,TGTGCCAGCACCACGTGGGCGAGCAATCAGCCCCAGCATTTT,CASTTWASNQPQHF
TRBJ2-1,TRBV6-6,.,.,TGTGCCAGCACCGGGACACCTTCCTACAATGAGCAGTTCTTC,CASTGTPSYNEQFF
TRBJ2-1,TRBV7-2,.,TRBD2,TGTGCCAGCAGCGGGAGGACTAGCGGGAGCTACAATGAGCAGTTCTTC,CASSGRTSGSYNEQFF
TRBJ2-7,TRBV19,.,TRBD1,TGTGCCAGTAGTATCGACAGGGGCTACGAGCAGTACTTC,CASSIDRGYEQYF
TRBJ1-2,TRBV14,few,.,TGTGCCAGCAGCTTGACAGCTTACTATGGCTACACCTTC,CASSLTAYYGYTF